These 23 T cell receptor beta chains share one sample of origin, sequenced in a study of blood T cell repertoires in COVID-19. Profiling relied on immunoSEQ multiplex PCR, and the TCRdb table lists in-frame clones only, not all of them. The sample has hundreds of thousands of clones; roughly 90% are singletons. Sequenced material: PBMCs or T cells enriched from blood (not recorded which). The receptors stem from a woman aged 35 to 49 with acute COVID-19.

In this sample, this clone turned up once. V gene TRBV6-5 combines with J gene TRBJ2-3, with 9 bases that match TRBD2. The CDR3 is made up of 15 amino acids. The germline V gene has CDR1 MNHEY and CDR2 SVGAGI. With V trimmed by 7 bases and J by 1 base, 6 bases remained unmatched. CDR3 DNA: TGTGCCAGCACCCGTAGCGGGGGCCGCACAGATACGCAGTATTTT. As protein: CASTRSGGRTDTQYF.

CDR3 sequence: CASSLRGSGTNEKLFF. CDR3 DNA: TGTGCCAGCAGCTTAAGGGGAAGCGGGACTAATGAAAAACTGTTTTTT. The V and J genes are TRBV7-9 and TRBJ1-4, with a possible D match to TRBD1 (5 bases). Germline CDR1 SEHNR, CDR2 FQNEAQ (reference sequence). CDR3 size: 16 residues. V was pared by 2 bases and J by 2 bases, with 12 bases between.

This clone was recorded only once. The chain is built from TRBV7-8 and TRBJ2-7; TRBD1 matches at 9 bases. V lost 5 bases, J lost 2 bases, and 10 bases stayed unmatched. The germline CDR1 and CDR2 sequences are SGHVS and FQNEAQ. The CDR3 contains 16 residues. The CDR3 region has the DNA TGTGCCAGCAGCCCTATAGCAGGGACAGGGCCCTACGAGCAGTACTTC. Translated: CASSPIAGTGPYEQYF. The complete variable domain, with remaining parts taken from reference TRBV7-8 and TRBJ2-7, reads GAGVSQSPRYKVAKRGQDVALRCDPISGHVSLFWYQQALGQGPEFLTYFQNEAQLDKSGLPSDRFFAERPEGSVSTLKIQRTQQEDSAVYLCASSPIAGTGPYEQYFGPGTRLTVT.

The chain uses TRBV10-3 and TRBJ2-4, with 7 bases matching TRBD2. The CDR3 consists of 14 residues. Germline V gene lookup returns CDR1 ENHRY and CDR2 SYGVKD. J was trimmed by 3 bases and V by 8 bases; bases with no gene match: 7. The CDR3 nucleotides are TGTGCCATCGGCACTAGCGAGGGCAAAAACATTCAGTACTTC. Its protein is CAIGTSEGKNIQYF.

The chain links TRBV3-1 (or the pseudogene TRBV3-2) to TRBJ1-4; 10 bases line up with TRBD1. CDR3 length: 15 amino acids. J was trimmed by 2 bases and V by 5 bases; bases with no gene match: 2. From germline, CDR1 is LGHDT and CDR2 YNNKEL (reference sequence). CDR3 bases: TGTGCCAGCAGCGAGACAGGGGGCACTAATGAAAAACTGTTTTTT. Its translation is CASSETGGTNEKLFF.

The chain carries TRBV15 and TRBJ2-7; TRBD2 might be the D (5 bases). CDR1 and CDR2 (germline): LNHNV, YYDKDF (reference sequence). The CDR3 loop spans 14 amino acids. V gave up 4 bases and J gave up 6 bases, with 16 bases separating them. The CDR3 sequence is CATSTRRGFTEQYF. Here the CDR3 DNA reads TGTGCCACCAGCACCCGACGGGGATTTACCGAGCAGTACTTC.

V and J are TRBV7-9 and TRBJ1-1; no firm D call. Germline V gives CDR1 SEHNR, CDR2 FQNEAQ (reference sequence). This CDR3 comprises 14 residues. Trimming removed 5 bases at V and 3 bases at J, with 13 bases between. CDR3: CASSAPGADTEAFF. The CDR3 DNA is TGTGCCAGCAGCGCGCCGGGTGCGGACACTGAAGCTTTCTTT.

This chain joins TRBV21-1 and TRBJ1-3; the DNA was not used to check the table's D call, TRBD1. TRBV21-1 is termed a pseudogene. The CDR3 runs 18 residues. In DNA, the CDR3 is TGTGCCAGCAGCAAAGTCGGAACCTCAGGGGAAGCAGGAAACACCATATATTTT. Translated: CASSKVGTSGEAGNTIYF.

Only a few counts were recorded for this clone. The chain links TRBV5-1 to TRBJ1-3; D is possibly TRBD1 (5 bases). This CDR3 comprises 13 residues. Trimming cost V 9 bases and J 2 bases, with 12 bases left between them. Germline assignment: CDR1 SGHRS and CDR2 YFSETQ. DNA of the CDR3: TGCGCCAAGACGGGGGATACTGGAAACACCATATATTTT. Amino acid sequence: CAKTGDTGNTIYF.

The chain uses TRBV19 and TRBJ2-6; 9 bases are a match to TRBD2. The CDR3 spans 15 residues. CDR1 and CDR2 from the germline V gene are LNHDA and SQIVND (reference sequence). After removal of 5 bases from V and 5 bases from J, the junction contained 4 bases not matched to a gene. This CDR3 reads CASSAGGRRANVLTF. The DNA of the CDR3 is TGTGCCAGTAGTGCGGGGGGGAGGAGGGCCAACGTCCTGACTTTC.

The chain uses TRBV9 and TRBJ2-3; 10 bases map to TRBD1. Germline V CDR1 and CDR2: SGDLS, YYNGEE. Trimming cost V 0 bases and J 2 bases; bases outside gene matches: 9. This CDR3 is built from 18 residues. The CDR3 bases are TGTGCCAGCAGCGTAGCTCTTCAGGGGACAGGGGCCACAGATACGCAGTATTTT. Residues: CASSVALQGTGATDTQYF. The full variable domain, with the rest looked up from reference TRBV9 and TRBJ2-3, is DSGVTQTPKHLITATGQRVTLRCSPRSGDLSVYWYQQSLDQGLQFLIQYYNGEERAKGNILERFSAQQFPDLHSELNLSSLELGDSALYFCASSVALQGTGATDTQYFGPGTRLTVL.

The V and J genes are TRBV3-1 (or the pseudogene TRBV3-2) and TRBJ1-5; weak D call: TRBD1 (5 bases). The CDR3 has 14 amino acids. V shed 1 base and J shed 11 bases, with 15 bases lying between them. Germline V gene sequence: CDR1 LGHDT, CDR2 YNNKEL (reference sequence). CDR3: CASSQGGTGGSQHF. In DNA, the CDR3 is TGTGCCAGCAGCCAAGGTGGGACTGGGGGGTCCCAGCATTTT.

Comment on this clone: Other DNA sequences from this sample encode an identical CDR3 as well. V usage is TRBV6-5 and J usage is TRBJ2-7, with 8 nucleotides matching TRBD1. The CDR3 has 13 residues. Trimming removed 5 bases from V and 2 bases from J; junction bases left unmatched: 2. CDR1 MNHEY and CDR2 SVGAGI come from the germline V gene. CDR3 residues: CASSRQGPYEQYF. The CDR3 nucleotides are TGTGCCAGCAGTCGACAGGGGCCCTACGAGCAGTACTTC.

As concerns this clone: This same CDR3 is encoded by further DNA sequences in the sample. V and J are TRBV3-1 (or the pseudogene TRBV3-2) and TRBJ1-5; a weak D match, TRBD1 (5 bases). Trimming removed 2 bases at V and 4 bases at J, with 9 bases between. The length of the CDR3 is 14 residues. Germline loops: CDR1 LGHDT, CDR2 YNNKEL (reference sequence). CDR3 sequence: CASSQQGGNQPQHF. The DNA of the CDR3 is TGTGCCAGCAGCCAACAGGGAGGAAATCAGCCCCAGCATTTT.

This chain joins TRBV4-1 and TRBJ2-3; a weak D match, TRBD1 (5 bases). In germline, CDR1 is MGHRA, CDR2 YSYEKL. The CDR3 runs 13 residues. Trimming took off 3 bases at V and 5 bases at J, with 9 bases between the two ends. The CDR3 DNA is TGCGCCAGCAGCCACGGTAGGGGAGATACGCAGTATTTT. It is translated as CASSHGRGDTQYF.

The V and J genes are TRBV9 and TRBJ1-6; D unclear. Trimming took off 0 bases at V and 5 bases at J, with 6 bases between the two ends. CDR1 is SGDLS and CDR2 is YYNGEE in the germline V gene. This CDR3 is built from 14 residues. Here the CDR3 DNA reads TGTGCCAGCAGCGTAGAACAGCATAATTCACCCCTCCACTTT. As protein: CASSVEQHNSPLHF.

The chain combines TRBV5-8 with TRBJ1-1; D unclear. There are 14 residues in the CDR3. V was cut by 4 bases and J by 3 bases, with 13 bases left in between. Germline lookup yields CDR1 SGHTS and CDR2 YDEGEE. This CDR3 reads CASSRGLTDTEAFF. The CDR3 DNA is TGTGCCAGCAGCCGAGGCCTGACGGACACTGAAGCTTTCTTT.

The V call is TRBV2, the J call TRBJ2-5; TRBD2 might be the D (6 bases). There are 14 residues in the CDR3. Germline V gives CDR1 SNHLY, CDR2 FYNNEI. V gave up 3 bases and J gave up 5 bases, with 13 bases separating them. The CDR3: CASSDVAGLETQYF. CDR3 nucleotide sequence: TGTGCCAGCAGTGACGTCGCGGGGCTGGAGACCCAGTACTTC.

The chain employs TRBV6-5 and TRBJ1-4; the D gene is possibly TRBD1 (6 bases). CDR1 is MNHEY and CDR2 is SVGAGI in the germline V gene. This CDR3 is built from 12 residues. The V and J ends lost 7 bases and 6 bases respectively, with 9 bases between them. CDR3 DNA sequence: TGTGCCAGCACATGGGGGCATGAAAAACTGTTTTTT. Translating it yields CASTWGHEKLFF.

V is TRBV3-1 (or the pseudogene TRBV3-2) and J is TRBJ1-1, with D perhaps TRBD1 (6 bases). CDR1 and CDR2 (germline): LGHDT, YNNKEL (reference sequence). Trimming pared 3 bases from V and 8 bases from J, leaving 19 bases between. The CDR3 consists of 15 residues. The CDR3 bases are TGTGCCAGCAGCCAGGCCGGGGGGGCGAACGGAGAAGCTTTCTTT. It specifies CASSQAGGANGEAFF.

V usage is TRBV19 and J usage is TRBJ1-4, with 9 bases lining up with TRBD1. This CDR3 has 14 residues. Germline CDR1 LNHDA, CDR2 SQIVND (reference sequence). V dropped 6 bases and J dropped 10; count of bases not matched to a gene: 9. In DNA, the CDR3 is TGTGCCAGTAGCCCGGGACAGGGAATGGGAAAACTGTTTTTT. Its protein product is CASSPGQGMGKLFF.

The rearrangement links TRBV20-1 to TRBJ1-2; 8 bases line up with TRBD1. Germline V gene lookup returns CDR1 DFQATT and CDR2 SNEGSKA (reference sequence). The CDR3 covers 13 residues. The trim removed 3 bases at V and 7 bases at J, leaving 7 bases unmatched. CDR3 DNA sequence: TGCAGTGCTAGTATCAGGGGGCCGGGTGGCTACACCTTC. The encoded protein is CSASIRGPGGYTF.

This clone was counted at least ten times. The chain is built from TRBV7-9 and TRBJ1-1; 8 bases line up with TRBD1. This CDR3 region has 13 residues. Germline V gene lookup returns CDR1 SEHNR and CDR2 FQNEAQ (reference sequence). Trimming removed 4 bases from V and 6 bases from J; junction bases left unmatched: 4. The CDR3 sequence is CASSYDRGAEAFF. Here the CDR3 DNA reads TGTGCCAGCAGCTATGACAGGGGCGCTGAAGCTTTCTTT.